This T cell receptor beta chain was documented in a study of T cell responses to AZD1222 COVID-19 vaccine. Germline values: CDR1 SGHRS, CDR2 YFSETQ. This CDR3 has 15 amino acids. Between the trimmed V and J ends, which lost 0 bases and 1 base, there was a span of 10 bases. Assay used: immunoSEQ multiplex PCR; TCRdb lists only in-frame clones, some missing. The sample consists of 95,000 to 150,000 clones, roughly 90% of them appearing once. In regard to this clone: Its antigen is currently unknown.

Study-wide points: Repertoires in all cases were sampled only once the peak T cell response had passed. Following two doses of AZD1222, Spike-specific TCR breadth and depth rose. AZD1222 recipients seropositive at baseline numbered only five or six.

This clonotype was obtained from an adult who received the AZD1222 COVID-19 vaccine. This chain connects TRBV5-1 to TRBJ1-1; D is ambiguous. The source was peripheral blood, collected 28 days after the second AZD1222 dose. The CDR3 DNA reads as TGCGCCAGCAGCTTGGGCCCCGGGCCGAACACTGAAGCTTTCTTT. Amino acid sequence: CASSLGPGPNTEAFF.